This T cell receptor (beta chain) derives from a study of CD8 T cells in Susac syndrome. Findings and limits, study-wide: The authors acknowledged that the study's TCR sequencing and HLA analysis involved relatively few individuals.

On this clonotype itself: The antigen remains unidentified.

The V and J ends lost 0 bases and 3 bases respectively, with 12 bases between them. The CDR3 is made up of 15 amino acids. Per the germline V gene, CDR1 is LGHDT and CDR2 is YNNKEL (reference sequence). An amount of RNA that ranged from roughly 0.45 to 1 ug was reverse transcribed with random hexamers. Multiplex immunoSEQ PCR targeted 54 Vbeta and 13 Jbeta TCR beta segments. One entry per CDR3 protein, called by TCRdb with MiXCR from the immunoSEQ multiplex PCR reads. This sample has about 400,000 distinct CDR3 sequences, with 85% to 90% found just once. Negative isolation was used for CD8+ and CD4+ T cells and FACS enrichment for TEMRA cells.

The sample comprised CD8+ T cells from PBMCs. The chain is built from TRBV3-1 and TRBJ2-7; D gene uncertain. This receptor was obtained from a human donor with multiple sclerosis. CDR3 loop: CASSQETNPLYEQYF. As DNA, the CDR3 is TGTGCCAGCAGCCAAGAAACCAACCCCCTCTACGAGCAGTACTTC.